This passage covers 26 T cell receptor beta chains from one sample sequenced in a study of human T cells and chemical hapten exposure (dated by TCRdb to about 2021). The sample's time point label, in plain terms: patch test 1, 2 weeks after DPC sensitization. What this sample's treatment or condition label stands for: therapeutic diphenylcyclopropenone sensitization with weekly scalp DPC. Libraries were prepared through RACE. Reads for this sample came from a NextSeq 500. TCRdb's own reprocessing of the public reads used fastp at Q25 and MiXCR and kept productive beta chains. Every distinct CDR3 protein forms one entry, paired with its most common genes and DNA. The sample table lists some 400,000 distinct CDR3 sequences, about 4.4% of them with a count of one. The ten largest clonotypes hold around 2% of the sample. Sample: whole blood, taken in connection with sensitization to the hapten diphenylcyclopropenone (DPC). These receptors all come from a woman in her forties or fifties with alopecia areata. Some clones in this sample may be carry-over from other donors' samples.

This clonotype has only a few counts. The chain is built from TRBV21-1 and TRBJ1-3. TRBV21-1 has pseudogene status. The CDR3 runs to 15 residues. For the CDR3, the DNA is TGTGCCAGCATCGGAGGGCAGTCCTCTGGAAACACCATATATTTT. It is translated as CASIGGQSSGNTIYF.

At least ten counts were recorded for this clonotype. The genes are TRBV3-1 and TRBJ2-1; D is possibly TRBD1 (5 bases). The CDR3 contains 15 residues. CDR1 is LGHDT, CDR2 YNNKEL, per germline (reference sequence). Trimming shortened V by 0 bases and J by 8 bases, and 14 bases separated the two germline ends. The CDR3 region is CASSQDGARSDEQFF. The CDR3 region has the DNA TGTGCCAGCAGCCAAGATGGGGCGAGGTCCGATGAGCAGTTCTTC.

The genes are TRBV2 and TRBJ2-3; D gene unclear. V lost 7 bases, J lost 0 bases, and 14 bases lay in between. The CDR3 is 15 residues long. Germline lookup yields CDR1 SNHLY and CDR2 FYNNEI. Here the CDR3 DNA reads TGTGCCAGCAAATCGGGTATCCCTAGCACAGATACGCAGTATTTT. Its translation is CASKSGIPSTDTQYF.

This clonotype has a count of ten or more. V is TRBV20-1 and J is TRBJ2-7; no clear D. Trimming took off 0 bases at V and 0 bases at J, with 12 bases between the two ends. The CDR3 is 15 amino acids. Germline V gene lookup returns CDR1 DFQATT and CDR2 SNEGSKA (reference sequence). CDR3 sequence reads: CSARDRVRNSYEQYF. The CDR3 nucleotides are TGCAGTGCTAGAGATCGAGTGAGGAACTCCTACGAGCAGTACTTC.

In this sample, this clonotype turned up many times. V usage is TRBV6-5 and J usage is TRBJ1-1, with TRBD1 as a possible D gene (6 bases). The germline V gene has CDR1 MNHEY and CDR2 SVGAGI. Trimming cost V 0 bases and J 1 base, with 15 bases left between them. The CDR3 extends over 17 amino acids. CDR3 nucleotide sequence: TGTGCCAGCAGTTACTCTAGACTACAGGGAGAGAACACTGAAGCTTTCTTT. It yields the protein CASSYSRLQGENTEAFF.

This clonotype was recorded at least ten times. The CDR3 nucleotides read TGTGCCAGCAGCGTATCCGGCGGTTCCTACGAGCAGTACTTC. Amino acids: CASSVSGGSYEQYF. This chain joins TRBV9 and TRBJ2-7; no firm D call. V lost 1 base and J 1 base, leaving 9 bases between the germline ends. Germline V gene sequence: CDR1 SGDLS, CDR2 YYNGEE. CDR3 length: 14 residues.

There are many counts of this clonotype. The rearrangement joins TRBV2 to TRBJ2-5, with TRBD2 matching 14 bases. V lost 6 bases and J lost 7; bases outside the gene matches: 4. Germline V CDR1 and CDR2: SNHLY, FYNNEI. This CDR3 spans 14 amino acids. The CDR3 sequence is CASRAGTSGGTQYF. The CDR3 nucleotides read TGTGCCAGCAGGGCCGGGACTAGCGGGGGGACCCAGTACTTC.

This clonotype has ten or more counts. The V call is TRBV7-8, the J call TRBJ2-1; D possibly corresponds to TRBD1 (6 bases). The CDR3 is 13 residues long. Germline V gene lookup returns CDR1 SGHVS and CDR2 FQNEAQ. The V end was cut by 4 bases, the J end by 6 bases, with 10 bases between. The CDR3, as DNA: TGTGCCAGCAGCTCTCGAGGGGGCAATGAGCAGTTCTTC. The encoded protein is CASSSRGGNEQFF.

This clonotype has just a few counts. V is TRBV14 and J is TRBJ2-7; D not resolved. The CDR3 loop spans 15 amino acids. V was shortened by 3 bases and J by 2 bases, with 14 bases between the two germline ends. CDR1 is SGHDN and CDR2 is FVKESK in the germline V gene. As DNA, the CDR3 is TGTGCCAGCAGCCATGAGGACCGGATAGCCTACGAGCAGTACTTC. Residues: CASSHEDRIAYEQYF.

The chain is built from TRBV9 and TRBJ2-2; maybe TRBD1 (7 bases). The CDR3 consists of 15 residues. Trimming removed 2 bases at V and 6 bases at J, with 14 bases between. In germline, CDR1 is SGDLS, CDR2 YYNGEE. The CDR3 DNA sequence: TGTGCCAGCAGCGTGGAGGGGGCAAAGGCCGGGGAGCTGTTTTTT. Protein product: CASSVEGAKAGELFF.

Many counts were recorded for this clonotype. This chain connects TRBV11-2 to TRBJ2-1, with 9 bases fitting TRBD2. Germline lookup yields CDR1 SGHAT and CDR2 FQNNGV. The CDR3 covers 15 residues. V trimming: 5 bases; J trimming: 12 bases; junction bases outside the gene matches: 14. The CDR3 region is CASSPRQASGRRQFF. DNA for the CDR3: TGTGCCAGCAGCCCAAGACAGGCAAGCGGGAGGAGGCAGTTCTTC.

This clonotype was observed a few times. This chain uses TRBV7-2 with TRBJ1-2, with D maybe TRBD1 (6 bases). Germline CDR1 and CDR2: SGHTA and FQGNSA. With 5 bases removed from V and 3 bases from J, the gap between germline ends came to 19 bases. The CDR3 runs to 16 residues. CDR3 in amino acids: CASSPGRETGDYGYTF. DNA for the CDR3: TGTGCCAGCAGCCCCGGCCGAGAGACAGGAGACTATGGCTACACCTTC.

The chain's CDR3 is CASSPLLQDFYGYTF. CDR3 in DNA: TGCGCCAGCAGCCCCCTTTTACAGGACTTCTATGGCTACACCTTC. The J gene is TRBJ1-2, the V gene TRBV4-3; tentatively, D is TRBD1 (5 bases). Germline lookup yields CDR1 LGHNA and CDR2 YSLEER. Trimming removed 4 bases at V and 4 bases at J, with 16 bases between. CDR3 length: 15 amino acids.

The V gene is TRBV20-1, the J gene TRBJ2-1, with 12 bases aligning to TRBD2. The CDR3 totals 14 residues. The germline CDR1 and CDR2 sequences are DFQATT and SNEGSKA (reference sequence). J lost 8 bases, V lost 6 bases, and 8 bases had no gene match. Here the CDR3 reads CSAPTGTSGHEQFF. In nucleotides, the CDR3 is TGCAGTGCGCCTACCGGGACTAGCGGGCATGAGCAGTTCTTC.

The rearrangement joins TRBV28 to TRBJ2-1, with TRBD2 matching 7 bases. The junction had 12 bases not matched to a gene; V was cut back by 6 bases and J by 7 bases. Per the germline V gene, CDR1 is MDHEN and CDR2 is SYDVKM. There are 15 residues in the CDR3. CDR3 bases: TGTGCCAGCAGCCCCCAATACGGGGAGGGAAATGAGCAGTTCTTC. Protein sequence: CASSPQYGEGNEQFF.

The rearrangement joins TRBV24-1 to TRBJ2-6; D is perhaps TRBD1 (5 bases). V lost 4 bases, J lost 2 bases, and 14 bases lay in between. This CDR3 has 17 amino acids. Germline V gene sequence: CDR1 KGHDR, CDR2 SFDVKD. The CDR3 bases are TGTGCCACCAGTGAATTACACAGGAAAACTGGGGCCAACGTCCTGACTTTC. This encodes CATSELHRKTGANVLTF.

This clonotype was detected many times. The chain is built from TRBV28 and TRBJ2-3, with D possibly matching TRBD2 (6 bases). Germline V gene sequence: CDR1 MDHEN, CDR2 SYDVKM. V lost 5 bases to trimming and J lost 6 bases, with 15 bases between them. CDR3 length: 14 residues. The CDR3 reads CASSPGSSSDTQYF. In DNA form, the CDR3 reads TGTGCCAGCAGTCCCGGGAGTTCTTCCGATACGCAGTATTTT.

This clonotype was picked up a small number of times. The rearrangement joins TRBV20-1 to TRBJ2-1; 9 nucleotides line up with TRBD2. The trim removed 0 bases at V and 7 bases at J, leaving 7 bases unmatched. CDR3 size: 15 residues. Germline CDR1 and CDR2: DFQATT and SNEGSKA (reference sequence). CDR3 residues: CSARDGGLAGNEQFF. Written as DNA, the CDR3 is TGCAGTGCTAGAGATGGGGGCCTAGCGGGGAATGAGCAGTTCTTC.

This clonotype was observed at least ten times. This chain links TRBV28 with TRBJ2-6; 9 bases are a match to TRBD1. The germline gives CDR1 MDHEN, CDR2 SYDVKM. The CDR3 has 17 residues. The V and J ends lost 6 bases and 3 bases, in that order; junction bases with no gene match: 9. CDR3 sequence (DNA): TGTGCCAGCAGCCAAGGACAGGGGAAGCATGGGGCCAACGTCCTGACTTTC. Amino acids: CASSQGQGKHGANVLTF.

This clonotype came up a few times. This chain joins TRBV2 and TRBJ2-3; 7 bases are a match to TRBD2. This CDR3 contains 14 residues. Germline V gene sequence: CDR1 SNHLY, CDR2 FYNNEI. Losses at the gene ends were 5 bases for V and 2 bases for J; bases not matched to a gene: 4. The CDR3 sequence: CASSPGGTTDTQYF. The CDR3 DNA follows: TGTGCCAGCAGTCCGGGAGGCACCACAGATACGCAGTATTTT.

This clonotype occurred a few times. This sequence joins TRBV6-2 or TRBV6-3 and TRBJ1-1; 7 bases map to TRBD1. The CDR3 runs to 13 residues. Germline values: CDR1 MNHEY, CDR2 SVGEGT. Losses at the gene ends were 7 bases for V and 0 bases for J; bases not matched to a gene: 2. The CDR3 region is CASTTGLNTEAFF. The CDR3 DNA reads TGTGCCAGCACGACAGGGTTGAACACTGAAGCTTTCTTT.

With regard to this clonotype: Given a much more abundant clone one base away, this may be a read error. The CDR3: CASSFREGALEAFF. CDR3 bases: TGTGCCAGCAGTTTTCGAGAGGGCGCTCTTGAAGCTTTCTTT. The chain carries TRBV28 and TRBJ1-1; no definite D call. V lost 3 bases to trimming and J lost 7 bases, with 15 bases between them. Germline lookup yields CDR1 MDHEN and CDR2 SYDVKM. The CDR3 has 14 residues.

This clonotype showed up just a few times. V usage is TRBV9 and J usage is TRBJ2-3; D perhaps matches TRBD1 (7 bases). The V and J ends lost 6 bases and 4 bases respectively, with 21 bases between them. CDR3 length equals 16 residues. Germline V gene lookup returns CDR1 SGDLS and CDR2 YYNGEE. CDR3 sequence: CASTLDGGGEADTQYF. CDR3 DNA: TGTGCCAGCACCCTGGATGGAGGGGGCGAGGCAGATACGCAGTATTTT.

This clonotype was counted at least ten times. V is TRBV7-6 and J is TRBJ1-6; D ambiguous. CDR3 length equals 14 residues. CDR1 and CDR2 (germline): SGHVS, FNYEAQ. The V end was cut by 6 bases, the J end by 7 bases, with 13 bases between. The CDR3: CASRPLLPNSPLHF. The CDR3 bases are TGTGCCAGCAGGCCCCTTTTACCCAATTCACCCCTCCACTTT.

This chain connects TRBV27 to TRBJ1-5; D possibly corresponds to TRBD1 (5 bases). Trimming cost V 1 base and J 7 bases, with 8 bases left between them. This CDR3 spans 13 amino acids. Germline-derived CDR1 and CDR2 are MNHEY and SMNVEV (reference sequence). CDR3 amino acids: CASSLFQGQPQHF. The CDR3 nucleotides read TGTGCCAGCAGTTTATTCCAGGGACAGCCCCAGCATTTT.

This clonotype occurred a few times. The chain is built from TRBV3-1 and TRBJ2-1, with D unresolved. The length of the CDR3 is 13 residues. Germline loops: CDR1 LGHDT, CDR2 YNNKEL (reference sequence). V was pared by 2 bases and J by 10 bases, with 12 bases between. The CDR3 sequence is CASSQSLRYEQFF. The CDR3 nucleotides read TGTGCCAGCAGCCAATCGCTTAGGTACGAGCAGTTCTTC.